This T cell receptor beta chain is from a study of CD8 T cells in ankylosing spondylitis. The V end was cut by 2 bases, the J end by 5 bases, with 10 bases between. The CDR3 is 14 residues long. This clonotype was counted between two and nine times. What it binds is not known. As the method for making TCR beta libraries, quantitative 5'-RACE with molecular barcodes was used. TCRdb analysed the 5' RACE reads with MiXCR anew, one entry per CDR3 protein. This table holds over 30,000 distinct CDR3 sequences, about 15% found once. Overall study results and limits: Disease-linked clones bore a CD8+ phenotype, appearing relatively rarely in peripheral blood. Existing reports had already noted some motif variants in reactive arthritis synovial fluid and blood.

This clonotype was obtained from a male donor with ankylosing spondylitis or in good health (not recorded which). The sample consisted of blood. The rearrangement links TRBV5-7 to TRBJ2-2, with a possible D match to TRBD2 (6 bases). TRBV5-7 is treated as an ORF (open reading frame) with a function not yet certain. This chain's CDR3 is CASSLREETGELFF. The CDR3 nucleotides are TGTGCCAGCAGCTTAAGGGAGGAGACCGGGGAGCTGTTTTTT.